Listed below are T cell receptor beta chains from one sample, sequenced in a study of blood T cell repertoires in COVID-19. Some clones are missing from TCRdb's copy, which holds only in-frame ones; the method was immunoSEQ multiplex PCR. The sample has 350,000 to 550,000 clones, roughly 85% seen once; the top ten hold 1.5% to 2%. The sequenced sample consisted of PBMCs or T cells enriched from blood (not recorded which). The receptors originated from a woman between 18 and 29 years old with acute COVID-19. Each CDR3 is given with its conserved first and last residue. The D gene is left open where the match is weak. Expanded clones are given a class, and other clones once, few, many or no size at all.

v_call,j_call,d_call,clone_size,cdr3_length,cdr3_aa,cdr3_nt
TRBV7-8,TRBJ2-3,TRBD2,NA,19,CASSFHRGLAGALTDTQYF,TGTGCCAGCAGCTTCCATAGGGGATTAGCGGGAGCACTCACAGATACGCAGTATTTT
TRBV28,TRBJ2-2,NA,NA,15,CASASGTLRTGELFF,TGTGCCAGCGCGTCCGGGACTCTGAGGACCGGGGAGCTGTTTTTT
TRBV28,TRBJ2-2,NA,NA,15,CASRRTDRDTGELFF,TGTGCCAGCAGAAGGACTGACCGTGACACCGGGGAGCTGTTTTTT
TRBV19,TRBJ2-7,NA,NA,12,CASTNTQYEQYF,TGTGCCAGTACCAATACACAATACGAGCAGTACTTC
TRBV6-2/TRBV6-3,TRBJ1-5,NA,NA,14,CASSPLEGYQPQHF,TGTGCCAGCAGTCCCTTGGAGGGTTATCAGCCCCAGCATTTT
TRBV19,TRBJ2-1,NA,NA,15,CASTRDLSSYNEQFF,TGTGCCAGTACGAGGGACTTAAGCTCCTACAATGAGCAGTTCTTC
TRBV6-2/TRBV6-3,TRBJ1-1,NA,NA,14,CASSWTGLDTEAFF,TGTGCCAGCAGTTGGACGGGGTTAGACACTGAAGCTTTCTTT
TRBV3-1/TRBV3-2,TRBJ2-1,TRBD1,NA,14,CASSLRGLHNEQFF,TGTGCCAGCAGTCTCAGGGGGTTGCACAATGAGCAGTTCTTC
TRBV27,TRBJ2-1,TRBD2,NA,19,CASSSPGLADSGPYNEQFF,TGTGCCAGCAGTTCCCCGGGACTAGCGGACTCGGGACCCTACAATGAGCAGTTCTTC
TRBV7-5,TRBJ2-1,NA,NA,19,CVRSLVSPLAGVEPNEQFF,TGTGTCAGAAGCTTAGTAAGCCCTCTAGCGGGAGTTGAGCCCAATGAGCAGTTCTTC
TRBV29-1,TRBJ2-2,NA,once,12,CSAPLSTGELFF,TGCAGCGCGCCCCTCTCCACCGGGGAGCTGTTTTTT
TRBV4-2,TRBJ2-2,TRBD2,NA,15,CASSPRLAPDGELFF,TGTGCCAGCAGCCCGAGACTAGCCCCCGACGGGGAGCTGTTTTTT
TRBV18,TRBJ2-3,TRBD2,NA,16,CASSFAGTSDTDTQYF,TGTGCCAGCTCATTTGCCGGGACTAGCGATACAGATACGCAGTATTTT
TRBV4-1,TRBJ2-2,NA,NA,15,CASSQQDRNTGELFF,TGCGCCAGCAGCCAGCAGGACAGGAACACCGGGGAGCTGTTTTTT
TRBV12-3/TRBV12-4,TRBJ1-2,NA,NA,12,CASSSDGGGYTF,TGTGCCAGCAGTTCCGACGGGGGAGGCTACACCTTC
TRBV5-1,TRBJ1-1,TRBD1,few,15,CASRAGTGMVAEAFF,TGCGCCAGCAGGGCCGGGACAGGAATGGTCGCTGAAGCTTTCTTT
TRBV7-2,TRBJ1-1,NA,once,12,CASSLPTEEAFF,TGTGCCAGCAGCCTCCCGACAGAGGAAGCTTTCTTT
TRBV11-2,TRBJ1-1,NA,once,14,CASSVGLKASEAFF,TGTGCCAGCAGCGTGGGCCTCAAGGCGTCTGAAGCTTTCTTT
TRBV7-2,TRBJ2-5,TRBD2,NA,14,CASSDTSGWGTQYF,TGTGCCAGCAGCGACACTAGCGGATGGGGGACCCAGTACTTC
TRBV15,TRBJ1-5,TRBD1,few,19,CATSRGPGQGSNSNQPQHF,TGTGCCACCAGCAGGGGTCCGGGACAGGGGTCTAATAGCAATCAGCCCCAGCATTTT
TRBV6-2/TRBV6-3,TRBJ1-6,NA,NA,16,CASSYRQGPNNSPLHF,TGTGCCAGCAGTTACAGGCAGGGGCCAAATAATTCACCCCTCCACTTT
TRBV10-3,TRBJ1-1,NA,NA,15,CAISGNQGVNTEAFF,TGTGCCATCAGTGGAAACCAGGGTGTGAACACTGAAGCTTTCTTT
TRBV5-1,TRBJ1-6,NA,NA,13,CASSLDVSSPLHF,TGCGCCAGCAGCTTGGATGTTAGTTCACCCCTCCACTTT
TRBV6-5,TRBJ2-7,TRBD2,NA,14,CASSFGLAAYEQYF,TGTGCCAGCAGCTTCGGACTAGCGGCTTACGAGCAGTACTTC
TRBV6-2/TRBV6-3,TRBJ2-1,TRBD1,few,17,CASSYLGTGLSRGEQFF,TGTGCCAGCAGTTACCTGGGGACAGGGTTGAGCAGGGGTGAGCAGTTCTTC
TRBV19,TRBJ1-4,NA,NA,15,CASSTPPATNEKLFF,TGTGCCAGTAGTACTCCGCCAGCAACTAATGAAAAACTGTTTTTT
TRBV6-5,TRBJ2-7,NA,NA,13,CASTSTGEQRGYF,TGTGCCAGCACCTCCACGGGAGAACAGAGGGGCTACTTC
TRBV19,TRBJ2-1,NA,NA,16,CASSIHRRSSYNEQFF,TGTGCCAGTAGTATCCACCGGAGGAGCTCCTACAATGAGCAGTTCTTC
TRBV10-1,TRBJ2-7,TRBD1,NA,13,CASSVGQGREQYF,TGCGCCAGCAGTGTAGGACAGGGGCGCGAGCAGTACTTC
TRBV4-3,TRBJ1-1,TRBD1,NA,15,CASSQDKKRGREAFF,TGCGCCAGCAGCCAAGATAAGAAAAGGGGGCGTGAAGCTTTCTTT
TRBV28,TRBJ1-1,TRBD1,NA,17,CASSPFLNTGGYYQAFF,TGTGCCAGCAGCCCTTTCCTCAATACAGGGGGTTACTATCAAGCTTTCTTT
TRBV7-2,TRBJ2-7,TRBD2,NA,17,CASSLDLLAGGSWEQYF,TGTGCCAGCAGCTTAGATTTACTAGCGGGAGGAAGTTGGGAGCAGTACTTC
TRBV19,TRBJ1-1,TRBD1,NA,17,CASREWTGSKGSTEAFF,TGTGCCAGTAGGGAGTGGACAGGGTCAAAAGGATCGACTGAAGCTTTCTTT
TRBV3-1/TRBV3-2,TRBJ2-3,TRBD1,NA,15,CASNLRQGATDTQYF,TGTGCCAGCAACCTAAGACAGGGAGCGACAGATACGCAGTATTTT
TRBV27,TRBJ1-5,NA,NA,14,CASSLTGNNQPQHF,TGTGCCAGCAGTTTAACAGGGAACAATCAGCCCCAGCATTTT
TRBV5-5,TRBJ2-3,NA,NA,15,CASSYGQSSGDTQYF,TGTGCCAGCAGCTACGGACAGAGTTCAGGAGATACGCAGTATTTT
TRBV11-2,TRBJ1-4,NA,NA,15,CASSQGGTANEKLFF,TGTGCCAGCAGCCAGGGCGGGACGGCGAATGAAAAACTGTTTTTT
TRBV7-3,TRBJ2-3,NA,NA,15,CASSFSVRRTDTQYF,TGTGCCAGCAGCTTTTCGGTCAGGCGCACAGATACGCAGTATTTT
TRBV7-2,TRBJ2-7,TRBD2,NA,16,CASSLDGLAGSYEQYF,TGTGCCAGCAGCTTAGATGGACTAGCGGGCTCCTACGAGCAGTACTTC
TRBV18,TRBJ1-1,TRBD1,NA,16,CASSGQSGPLNTEAFF,TGTGCCAGCTCGGGACAGTCGGGCCCTTTGAACACTGAAGCTTTCTTT
TRBV6-1,TRBJ2-2,NA,few,14,CASSYFGDTGELFF,TGTGCCAGCAGTTATTTCGGGGACACCGGGGAGCTGTTTTTT
TRBV10-3,TRBJ1-1,TRBD1,NA,15,CAIRSPGQVNTEAFF,TGTGCCATCAGAAGCCCGGGACAGGTGAACACTGAAGCTTTCTTT
TRBV12-5,TRBJ1-1,TRBD1,NA,12,CASGPQGAQAFF,TGTGCTAGTGGCCCACAGGGGGCGCAAGCTTTCTTT
TRBV7-2,TRBJ2-5,NA,NA,14,CASSSPSGVETQYF,TGTGCCAGCAGCTCCCCATCGGGAGTTGAGACCCAGTACTTC
TRBV19,TRBJ2-2,TRBD1,NA,14,CASSSRQGTGELFF,TGTGCCAGTAGTTCCAGACAGGGCACCGGGGAGCTGTTTTTT
TRBV3-1/TRBV3-2,TRBJ1-1,NA,NA,12,CASSQSVTEAFF,TGTGCCAGCAGCCAATCAGTTACTGAAGCTTTCTTT
TRBV20-1,TRBJ1-5,NA,NA,10,CSAGREPQHF,TGCAGTGCCGGCAGGGAGCCCCAGCATTTT
TRBV5-4,TRBJ1-2,NA,NA,14,CASSSPTGGYGYTF,TGTGCCAGCAGCTCTCCGACAGGTGGCTATGGCTACACCTTC
TRBV28,TRBJ1-5,TRBD1,NA,15,CASSPPGQPNQPQHF,TGTGCCAGCAGTCCCCCGGGACAGCCAAATCAGCCCCAGCATTTT
TRBV7-2,TRBJ2-3,TRBD2,NA,13,CASLAGGKDTQYF,TGTGCCAGCTTAGCGGGAGGGAAAGATACGCAGTATTTT
TRBV21-1,TRBJ1-5,NA,NA,13,CASFLVSNQPQHF,TGTGCCAGCTTCCTTGTGAGCAATCAGCCCCAGCATTTT
TRBV2,TRBJ1-5,TRBD1,NA,14,CASSATGFGQPQHF,TGTGCCAGCAGCGCGACAGGGTTTGGCCAGCCCCAGCATTTT
TRBV5-1,TRBJ2-2,NA,few,15,CASSPREGRTGELFF,TGCGCCAGCAGCCCCCGCGAGGGTCGGACCGGGGAGCTGTTTTTT
TRBV15,TRBJ1-1,TRBD1,NA,14,CATSNTGVNTEAFF,TGTGCCACCAGCAATACAGGGGTCAACACTGAAGCTTTCTTT